This TCR beta chain was found in a study of blood T cell repertoires in COVID-19. Study information: The cDNA or gDNA used as material had been derived from T cells, B-cell-depleted T cells, or PBMCs.

J lost 3 bases, V lost 2 bases, and 4 bases had no gene match. Germline assignment: CDR1 MNHEY and CDR2 SVGAGI. The CDR3 has 15 amino acids. In the original analysis: Estimated nucleated cell counts came from reference gene primer amplification. Produced via immunoSEQ multiplex PCR; TCRdb's table is partial and in-frame only. V, J and clone size were drawn from that table, and D and trimming were deduced from the DNA. The table lists some 5,700 clones, approximately 78% of them singletons. The rearrangement links TRBV6-5 to TRBJ2-7; TRBD1 agrees at 10 bases. The TCR comes from a human donor with active COVID-19. The donor label of this sample is uncertain. The sequenced material came from peripheral blood. DNA of the CDR3: TGTGCCAGCAGTTACCAAGGGGACAGGGGCTACGAGCAGTACTTC. It encodes CASSYQGDRGYEQYF.